Listed below are T cell receptor beta chains from one sample, sequenced in a study of shared clonotypes between healthy human individuals. Using immunoSEQ multiplex PCR, the repertoire was profiled, and TCRdb retains in-frame clones only, with some absent. The sample gives about 1.1 million clones, approximately 80% of which show up once; more than 0.5% is in the top ten. Sequenced input: memory CD4+ T cells from PBMCs. Every receptor here comes from a young man in good health. Some clones in this sample may be carry-over from other donors' samples. Each CDR3 is given with its conserved first and last residue. The order of the fields is CDR3 DNA, CDR3 protein, clone size, V gene, D gene, J gene. D genes are given only for firm matches. Clone size is not always given. Where it is, it says once, few, many or a class for expanded clones.

CDR3nt: TGTGCCAGCCCAAGGGATACCGCAGCGAAAATAACGAACACCGGGGAGCTGTTTTTT; CDR3aa: CASPRDTAAKITNTGELFF; abundance: .; v_gene: TRBV5-8; d_gene: .; j_gene: TRBJ2-2
CDR3nt: TGTGCCAGCAGTTTATCGCAGGACATACGCCAGCAACTGTTTTTT; CDR3aa: CASSLSQDIRQQLFF; abundance: .; v_gene: TRBV27; d_gene: .; j_gene: TRBJ1-4
CDR3nt: TGTGCCAGCAGCCCCCTGTACGGACAATGGACTAGCTCGAATGAGCAGTTCTTC; CDR3aa: CASSPLYGQWTSSNEQFF; abundance: .; v_gene: TRBV7-9; d_gene: TRBD2; j_gene: TRBJ2-1
CDR3nt: TGCGCCAGCAGCACAGGGGATTACCTCTATGGCTACACCTTC; CDR3aa: CASSTGDYLYGYTF; abundance: .; v_gene: TRBV5-1; d_gene: TRBD1; j_gene: TRBJ1-2
CDR3nt: TGTGCCAGCAGTTTTCTACGCACCTCAGGGGGCCGGGAGCTGTTTTTT; CDR3aa: CASSFLRTSGGRELFF; abundance: .; v_gene: TRBV27; d_gene: TRBD1; j_gene: TRBJ2-2
CDR3nt: TGTGCCAGCCTCGGAACAGGAGCTAACTATGGCTACACCTTC; CDR3aa: CASLGTGANYGYTF; abundance: .; v_gene: TRBV28; d_gene: .; j_gene: TRBJ1-2
CDR3nt: TGTGCCAGCAGCCCGGGAAGTCGCTATGGCTACACCTTC; CDR3aa: CASSPGSRYGYTF; abundance: .; v_gene: TRBV14; d_gene: .; j_gene: TRBJ1-2
CDR3nt: TGTGCCAGCAGCGGTCAGGGGGCTTCCACTGAAGCTTTCTTT; CDR3aa: CASSGQGASTEAFF; abundance: few; v_gene: TRBV9; d_gene: TRBD1; j_gene: TRBJ1-1
CDR3nt: TGTGCCAGTGGGGTCCATGAGCAGTTCTTC; CDR3aa: CASGVHEQFF; abundance: .; v_gene: TRBV7-2; d_gene: .; j_gene: TRBJ2-1
CDR3nt: TGTGCCAGCAGAGGGCTAGCGGGGTACCAAGAGACCCAGTACTTC; CDR3aa: CASRGLAGYQETQYF; abundance: .; v_gene: TRBV11-2; d_gene: TRBD2; j_gene: TRBJ2-5
CDR3nt: TGTGCCAGCAGCTTGGGACAGACGCGTTACAATGAGCAGTTCTTC; CDR3aa: CASSLGQTRYNEQFF; abundance: few; v_gene: TRBV5-4; d_gene: .; j_gene: TRBJ2-1
CDR3nt: TGTGCCAGCAGTGAAGCAAAGGGACAGGGGTCCTACAATGAGCAGTTCTTC; CDR3aa: CASSEAKGQGSYNEQFF; abundance: .; v_gene: TRBV6-1; d_gene: TRBD1; j_gene: TRBJ2-1
CDR3nt: TGTGCCAGCAGCTTAGGCGGGGACACTGAAGCTTTCTTT; CDR3aa: CASSLGGDTEAFF; abundance: .; v_gene: TRBV7-2; d_gene: .; j_gene: TRBJ1-1
CDR3nt: TGCGCCAGCAGCCAAGATTATTGGCCAGGGGGCATGGAACGCACAGATACGCAGTATTTT; CDR3aa: CASSQDYWPGGMERTDTQYF; abundance: .; v_gene: TRBV4-1; d_gene: TRBD1; j_gene: TRBJ2-3
CDR3nt: TGCGCCAGCAGCTTATTGTTTAATGATGGGGATACGCAGTATTTT; CDR3aa: CASSLLFNDGDTQYF; abundance: .; v_gene: TRBV5-1; d_gene: .; j_gene: TRBJ2-3
CDR3nt: TGTGCCAGCAGTGAATATCGAACTAGCGGGGCTAATGAGCAGTTCTTC; CDR3aa: CASSEYRTSGANEQFF; abundance: once; v_gene: TRBV2; d_gene: TRBD2; j_gene: TRBJ2-1
CDR3nt: TGTGCCAGCAGTACACCCCAGAGACGTATGGAAGCTTTCTTT; CDR3aa: CASSTPQRRMEAFF; abundance: few; v_gene: TRBV28; d_gene: .; j_gene: TRBJ1-1
CDR3nt: TGTGCCAGCAGCCTCGGGACAGCGGATACGCAGTATTTT; CDR3aa: CASSLGTADTQYF; abundance: .; v_gene: TRBV7-7; d_gene: TRBD1; j_gene: TRBJ2-3
CDR3nt: TGTGCCAGCTCACAGGGGTCCAATGAGCAGTTCTTC; CDR3aa: CASSQGSNEQFF; abundance: .; v_gene: TRBV18; d_gene: .; j_gene: TRBJ2-1
CDR3nt: TGCACCAGCAGCCAAGAATCCAGCGGGAGCTCCTACGAGCAGTACTTC; CDR3aa: CTSSQESSGSSYEQYF; abundance: .; v_gene: TRBV1; d_gene: .; j_gene: TRBJ2-7
CDR3nt: TGCAGCGTTGGAGGGCACACTCTCGGGTGGGAGACCCAGTACTTC; CDR3aa: CSVGGHTLGWETQYF; abundance: .; v_gene: TRBV29-1; d_gene: .; j_gene: TRBJ2-5
CDR3nt: TGTGCCAGCAGAACGGGACTCGCCAAGCCCCAAGAGACCCAGTACTTC; CDR3aa: CASRTGLAKPQETQYF; abundance: .; v_gene: TRBV6-6; d_gene: .; j_gene: TRBJ2-5
CDR3nt: TGTGCCAGCAGCCAAGATTTGGGGGACTATGGCTACACCTTC; CDR3aa: CASSQDLGDYGYTF; abundance: .; v_gene: TRBV14; d_gene: .; j_gene: TRBJ1-2
CDR3nt: TGTGCCAGCAGCAAAGAAAGCAATCAGCCCCAGCATTTT; CDR3aa: CASSKESNQPQHF; abundance: .; v_gene: TRBV21-1; d_gene: .; j_gene: TRBJ1-5
CDR3nt: TGTGCCAGCTCACCACAGGGAGCCACAGATACGCAGTATTTT; CDR3aa: CASSPQGATDTQYF; abundance: .; v_gene: TRBV18; d_gene: .; j_gene: TRBJ2-3
CDR3nt: TGTGCCAGCAGCTTGGGACAGGGGGGTAATGAAAAACTGTTTTTT; CDR3aa: CASSLGQGGNEKLFF; abundance: .; v_gene: TRBV7-2; d_gene: TRBD1; j_gene: TRBJ1-4
CDR3nt: TGTGCCAGCAGCTCTGTACTGACCGGGAACATTCAGTACTTC; CDR3aa: CASSSVLTGNIQYF; abundance: .; v_gene: TRBV6-5; d_gene: .; j_gene: TRBJ2-4
CDR3nt: TGTGCCAGCAAAAGGGGTCGGGTCACTGAAGCTTTCTTT; CDR3aa: CASKRGRVTEAFF; abundance: once; v_gene: TRBV28; d_gene: .; j_gene: TRBJ1-1
CDR3nt: TGTGCCAGCAGCCCGCCGGGACCACAAGAGACCCAGTACTTC; CDR3aa: CASSPPGPQETQYF; abundance: .; v_gene: TRBV5-4; d_gene: .; j_gene: TRBJ2-5
CDR3nt: TGTGCCAGCAGCTTAGAGGGCGAGACGGCCTATGGCTACACCTTC; CDR3aa: CASSLEGETAYGYTF; abundance: .; v_gene: TRBV7-8; d_gene: .; j_gene: TRBJ1-2
CDR3nt: TGTGCCAGCAGCCCGGGACTAGCGGGAGTGGCTGGGGAGCTGTTTTTT; CDR3aa: CASSPGLAGVAGELFF; abundance: .; v_gene: TRBV11-2; d_gene: TRBD2; j_gene: TRBJ2-2
CDR3nt: TGTGCCACCAGCCCACGACCGGCCTATGGCTACACCTTC; CDR3aa: CATSPRPAYGYTF; abundance: .; v_gene: TRBV15; d_gene: .; j_gene: TRBJ1-2
CDR3nt: TGTGCCAGCTCACCCACCAGGGGAATGAACACTGAAGCTTTCTTT; CDR3aa: CASSPTRGMNTEAFF; abundance: once; v_gene: TRBV18; d_gene: .; j_gene: TRBJ1-1
CDR3nt: TGTGCCAGCAGCCGGACTAGCGGGACTGATACGCAGTATTTT; CDR3aa: CASSRTSGTDTQYF; abundance: few; v_gene: TRBV7-3; d_gene: TRBD2; j_gene: TRBJ2-3
CDR3nt: TGTGCCAGCAGCTTGGGGACGGCCCTCTACGAGCAGTACTTC; CDR3aa: CASSLGTALYEQYF; abundance: .; v_gene: TRBV5-8; d_gene: .; j_gene: TRBJ2-7
CDR3nt: TGCGCCAGCAGCCAAGGGGCGGCTAGCGGATATTACGAGCAGTACTTC; CDR3aa: CASSQGAASGYYEQYF; abundance: few; v_gene: TRBV4-1; d_gene: TRBD2; j_gene: TRBJ2-7
CDR3nt: TGTGCCAGCTCACTCCAGGGCCAGGAGACCCAGTACTTC; CDR3aa: CASSLQGQETQYF; abundance: .; v_gene: TRBV18; d_gene: .; j_gene: TRBJ2-5
CDR3nt: TGTGCCAGCGGCCGCGAGAGTGAAGCTTTCTTT; CDR3aa: CASGRESEAFF; abundance: few; v_gene: TRBV6-6; d_gene: .; j_gene: TRBJ1-1
CDR3nt: TGTGCCAGCAGCTTAGGGGACAGGGGTCGAGTCTATGGCTACACCTTC; CDR3aa: CASSLGDRGRVYGYTF; abundance: .; v_gene: TRBV7-2; d_gene: TRBD1; j_gene: TRBJ1-2
CDR3nt: TGTGCCAGTAGTCCCCGACTTAGCGGGAGAGATGAGCAGTTCTTC; CDR3aa: CASSPRLSGRDEQFF; abundance: .; v_gene: TRBV19; d_gene: TRBD2; j_gene: TRBJ2-1
CDR3nt: TGTGCCAGCAGCTACGACCTCCCTAGCGGCAACTCCTACGAGCAGTACTTC; CDR3aa: CASSYDLPSGNSYEQYF; abundance: .; v_gene: TRBV4-2; d_gene: TRBD2; j_gene: TRBJ2-7
CDR3nt: TGTGCCAGCAGCTTAGCCAGAAATGGCTACACCTTC; CDR3aa: CASSLARNGYTF; abundance: .; v_gene: TRBV5-5; d_gene: .; j_gene: TRBJ1-2
CDR3nt: TGTGCCAGCAGTGCAGGGGGCAACACTGAAGCTTTCTTT; CDR3aa: CASSAGGNTEAFF; abundance: .; v_gene: TRBV25-1; d_gene: TRBD1; j_gene: TRBJ1-1
CDR3nt: TGCAGCGTTGCATTGGGAGACAATCAGCCCCAGCATTTT; CDR3aa: CSVALGDNQPQHF; abundance: .; v_gene: TRBV29-1; d_gene: .; j_gene: TRBJ1-5
CDR3nt: TGCAGCGCCCGGTGGGGGGACTCCTACGAGCAGTACTTC; CDR3aa: CSARWGDSYEQYF; abundance: once; v_gene: TRBV29-1; d_gene: .; j_gene: TRBJ2-7
CDR3nt: TGCAGCGGCCTTAGGGGGCTGGGTGAAAAACTGTTTTTT; CDR3aa: CSGLRGLGEKLFF; abundance: .; v_gene: TRBV29-1; d_gene: TRBD1; j_gene: TRBJ1-4
CDR3nt: TGTGCCAGCAGTACATCCAGGAACCCAGGGGAAAAACTGTTTTTT; CDR3aa: CASSTSRNPGEKLFF; abundance: .; v_gene: TRBV28; d_gene: .; j_gene: TRBJ1-4
CDR3nt: TGCGCCAGCAGCGCACTTAGCGGCTACGAGCAGTACTTC; CDR3aa: CASSALSGYEQYF; abundance: .; v_gene: TRBV5-1; d_gene: .; j_gene: TRBJ2-7
CDR3nt: TGTGCCCGCAGTTCCTATAACAGGGGGGGGCGGGATGAGCAGTTCTTC; CDR3aa: CARSSYNRGGRDEQFF; abundance: .; v_gene: TRBV27; d_gene: .; j_gene: TRBJ2-1
CDR3nt: TGTGCCAGCAGCTCCCCGAGGCCGACTGGCACTGAAGCTTTCTTT; CDR3aa: CASSSPRPTGTEAFF; abundance: .; v_gene: TRBV11-1; d_gene: .; j_gene: TRBJ1-1
CDR3nt: TGTGCCAATATGACAGGTTACAATGAGCAGTTCTTC; CDR3aa: CANMTGYNEQFF; abundance: .; v_gene: TRBV6-5; d_gene: .; j_gene: TRBJ2-1